This T cell receptor (beta chain) comes out of a study of shared clonotypes between healthy human individuals. Genomic DNA, for the unsorted samples, came from tens of millions of PBMCs. Sequencing used immunoSEQ multiplex PCR; TCRdb keeps in-frame clones, though not all of them. Here the sample spans fewer than 500,000 clones, over 75% being singletons. The CDR3 spans 15 residues. V was trimmed by 6 bases and J by 7 bases, leaving 18 bases between them. Looked up from germline, CDR1 is MDHEN and CDR2 is SYDVKM. The origin of this receptor is a woman in her thirties or forties in good health. Some clones in this sample may be carry-over from other donors' samples. Sample: PBMCs. J is TRBJ1-4 and V is TRBV28; unclear D gene. The CDR3, as DNA: TGTGCCAGCAGAGGGAGGCGGCAGAGACTTGAAAAACTGTTTTTT. Protein product: CASRGRRQRLEKLFF.